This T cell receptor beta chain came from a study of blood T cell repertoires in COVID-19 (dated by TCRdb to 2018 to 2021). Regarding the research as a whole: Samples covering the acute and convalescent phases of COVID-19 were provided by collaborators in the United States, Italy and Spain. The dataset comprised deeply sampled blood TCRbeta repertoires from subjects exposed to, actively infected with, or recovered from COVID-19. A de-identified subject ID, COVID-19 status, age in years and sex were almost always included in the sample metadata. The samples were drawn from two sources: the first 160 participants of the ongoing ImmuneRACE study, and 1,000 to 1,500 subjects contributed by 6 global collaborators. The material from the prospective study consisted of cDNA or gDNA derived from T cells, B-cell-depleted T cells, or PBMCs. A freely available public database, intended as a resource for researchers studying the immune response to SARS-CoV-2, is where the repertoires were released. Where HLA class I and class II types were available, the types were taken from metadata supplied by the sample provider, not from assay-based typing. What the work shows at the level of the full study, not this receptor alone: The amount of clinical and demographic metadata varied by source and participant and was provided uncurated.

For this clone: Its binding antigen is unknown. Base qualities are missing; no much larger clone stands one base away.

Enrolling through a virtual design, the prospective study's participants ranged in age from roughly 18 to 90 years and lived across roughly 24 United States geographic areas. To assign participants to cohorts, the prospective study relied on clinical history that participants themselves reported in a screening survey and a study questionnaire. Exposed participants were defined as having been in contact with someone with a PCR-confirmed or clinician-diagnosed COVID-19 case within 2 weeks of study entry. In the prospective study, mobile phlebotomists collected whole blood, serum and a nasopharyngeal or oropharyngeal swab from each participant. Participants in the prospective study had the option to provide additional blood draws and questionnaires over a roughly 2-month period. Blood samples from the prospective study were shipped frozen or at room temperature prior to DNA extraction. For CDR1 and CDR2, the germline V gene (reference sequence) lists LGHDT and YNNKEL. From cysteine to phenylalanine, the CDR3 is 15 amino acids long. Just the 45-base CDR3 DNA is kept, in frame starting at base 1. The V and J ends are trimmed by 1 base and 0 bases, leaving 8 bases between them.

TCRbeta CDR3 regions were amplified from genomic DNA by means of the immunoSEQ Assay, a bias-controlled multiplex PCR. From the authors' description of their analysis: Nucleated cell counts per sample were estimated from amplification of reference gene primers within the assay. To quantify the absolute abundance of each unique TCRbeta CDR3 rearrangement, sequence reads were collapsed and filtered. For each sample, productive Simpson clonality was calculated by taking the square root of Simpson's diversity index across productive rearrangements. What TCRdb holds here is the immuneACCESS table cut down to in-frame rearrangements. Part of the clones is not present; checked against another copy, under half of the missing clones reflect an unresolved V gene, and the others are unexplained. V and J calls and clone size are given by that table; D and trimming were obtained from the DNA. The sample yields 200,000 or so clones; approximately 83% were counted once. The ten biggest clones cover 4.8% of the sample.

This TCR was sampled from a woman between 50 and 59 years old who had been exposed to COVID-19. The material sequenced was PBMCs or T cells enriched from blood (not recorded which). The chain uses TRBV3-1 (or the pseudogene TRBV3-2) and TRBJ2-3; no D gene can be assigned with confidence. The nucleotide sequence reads TGTGCCAGCAGCCAAGTGAGCTCTAGCACAGATACGCAGTATTTT. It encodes CASSQVSSSTDTQYF.